The 4 T cell receptor beta chains below were found in one sample sequenced in a study of shared clonotypes between healthy human individuals. Sequencing was performed with immunoSEQ multiplex PCR; in TCRdb, only in-frame clones are kept and a portion is missing. The sample contains around 1.6 million clones, 95% to 99% of which appear only once. Sequencing used naive CD4+ T cells sorted from blood. The subset was: CD45RA+ positively selected. The receptor source for this set is a man between 25 and 39 years old in good health.

The chain uses TRBV9 and TRBJ2-2; D not resolved. V shed 0 bases and J shed 4 bases, with 7 bases lying between them. CDR3 length: 14 residues. The germline V gene encodes CDR1 SGDLS and CDR2 YYNGEE. The chain's CDR3 is CASSVEERTGELFF. Written as DNA, the CDR3 is TGTGCCAGCAGCGTAGAAGAACGCACCGGGGAGCTGTTTTTT.

This clone was counted a single time. The chain uses TRBV5-1 and TRBJ1-1, with a weak D call TRBD1 (5 bases). Between the trimmed V and J ends, which lost 1 base and 2 bases, there was a span of 18 bases. The CDR3 has 17 residues. CDR1 and CDR2 (germline): SGHRS, YFSETQ. Here the CDR3 DNA reads TGCGCCAGCAGCTTGAGACCACAGGCTCCCCTTAACACTGAAGCTTTCTTT. It encodes CASSLRPQAPLNTEAFF.

The chain joins TRBV7-9 to TRBJ2-7; D is unresolved. The CDR3 is made up of 13 amino acids. The V gene lost 5 bases and the J gene lost 1 base, with 9 bases spanning the gap. Germline CDR1 and CDR2: SEHNR and FQNEAQ (reference sequence). CDR3 amino acids: CASSPDPSYEQYF. The CDR3 nucleotides are TGTGCCAGCAGCCCAGACCCTTCCTACGAGCAGTACTTC.

The chain recombines TRBV11-2 with TRBJ2-3, with 9 positions matching TRBD2. This CDR3 has 16 residues. V gave up 5 bases and J gave up 4 bases; unmatched junction bases: 10. Germline CDR1 SGHAT, CDR2 FQNNGV. CDR3 region: CASSPVLGLASDTQYF. The CDR3 region has the DNA TGTGCCAGCAGCCCCGTCTTAGGACTAGCGTCAGATACGCAGTATTTT.